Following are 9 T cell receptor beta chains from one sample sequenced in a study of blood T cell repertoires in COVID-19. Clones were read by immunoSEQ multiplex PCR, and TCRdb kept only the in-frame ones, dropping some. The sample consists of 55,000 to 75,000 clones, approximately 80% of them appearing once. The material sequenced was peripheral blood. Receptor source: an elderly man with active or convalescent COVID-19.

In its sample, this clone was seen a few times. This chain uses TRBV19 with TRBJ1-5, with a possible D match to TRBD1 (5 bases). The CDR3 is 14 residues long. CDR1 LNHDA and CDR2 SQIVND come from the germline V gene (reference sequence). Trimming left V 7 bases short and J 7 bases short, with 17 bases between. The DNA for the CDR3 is TGTGCCAGTACTCCCTGGGGGGGACGGCAGCCCCAGCATTTT. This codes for CASTPWGGRQPQHF.

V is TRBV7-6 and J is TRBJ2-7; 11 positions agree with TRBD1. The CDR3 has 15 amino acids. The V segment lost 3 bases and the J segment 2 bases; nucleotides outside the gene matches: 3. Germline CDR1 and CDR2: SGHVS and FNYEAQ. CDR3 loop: CASSLGTGGTYEQYF. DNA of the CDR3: TGTGCCAGCAGCTTGGGGACAGGGGGAACCTACGAGCAGTACTTC.

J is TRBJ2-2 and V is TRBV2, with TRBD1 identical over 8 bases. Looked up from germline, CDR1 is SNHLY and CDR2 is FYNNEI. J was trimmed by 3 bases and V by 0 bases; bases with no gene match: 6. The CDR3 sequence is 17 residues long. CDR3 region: CASSEALGTGDTGELFF. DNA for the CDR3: TGTGCCAGCAGTGAAGCGCTCGGGACAGGAGACACCGGGGAGCTGTTTTTT.

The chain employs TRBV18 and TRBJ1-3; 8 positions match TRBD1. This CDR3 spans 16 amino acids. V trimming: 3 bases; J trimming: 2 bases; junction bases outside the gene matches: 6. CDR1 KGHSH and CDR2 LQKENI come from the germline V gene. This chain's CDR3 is CASSPGETGAGNTIYF. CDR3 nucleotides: TGTGCCAGCTCACCCGGGGAGACAGGGGCTGGAAACACCATATATTTT.

This CDR3 reads CASSFRAGGLGGTEAFF. The CDR3 DNA follows: TGTGCCAGCAGTTTTCGGGCAGGGGGCCTAGGGGGGACTGAAGCTTTCTTT. V usage is TRBV27 and J usage is TRBJ1-1; 8 nucleotides agree with TRBD1. With V trimmed by 3 bases and J by 5 bases, 14 bases remained unmatched. This CDR3 has 17 amino acids. The germline V gene encodes CDR1 MNHEY and CDR2 SMNVEV (reference sequence).

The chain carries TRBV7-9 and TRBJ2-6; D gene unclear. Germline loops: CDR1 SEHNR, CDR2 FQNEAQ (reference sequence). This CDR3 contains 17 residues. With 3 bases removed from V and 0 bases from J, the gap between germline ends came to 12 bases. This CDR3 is CASSFGLSSSGANVLTF. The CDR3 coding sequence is TGTGCCAGCAGCTTTGGGCTTTCCAGCTCTGGGGCCAACGTCCTGACTTTC.

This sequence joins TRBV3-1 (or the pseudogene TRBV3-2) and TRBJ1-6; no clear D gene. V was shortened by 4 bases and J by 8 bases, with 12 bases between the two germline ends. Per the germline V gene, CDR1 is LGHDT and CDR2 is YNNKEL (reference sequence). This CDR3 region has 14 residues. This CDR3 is CASSPSTVYSPLHF. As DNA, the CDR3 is TGTGCCAGCAGCCCTAGTACCGTTTATTCACCCCTCCACTTT.

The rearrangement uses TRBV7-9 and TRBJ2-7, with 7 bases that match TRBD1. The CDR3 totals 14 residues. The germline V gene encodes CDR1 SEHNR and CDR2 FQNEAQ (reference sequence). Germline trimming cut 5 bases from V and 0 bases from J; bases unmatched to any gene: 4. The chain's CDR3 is CASSTWTGSYEQYF. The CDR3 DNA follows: TGTGCCAGCAGCACGTGGACAGGCTCCTACGAGCAGTACTTC.

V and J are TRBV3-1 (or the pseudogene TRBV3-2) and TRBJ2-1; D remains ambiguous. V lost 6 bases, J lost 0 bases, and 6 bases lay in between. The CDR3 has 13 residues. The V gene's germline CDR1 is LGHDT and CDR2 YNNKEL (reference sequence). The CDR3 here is CASSYGSYNEQFF. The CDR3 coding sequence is TGTGCCAGCAGTTACGGCTCCTACAATGAGCAGTTCTTC.